Listed below are T cell receptor beta chains from one sample, sequenced in a study of blood T cell repertoires in COVID-19. Method: immunoSEQ multiplex PCR; TCRdb's copy keeps in-frame clones and lacks some. The table records a few hundred thousand clones, 75% to 85% of them present only once. The sample taken for sequencing was PBMCs or T cells enriched from blood (not recorded which). These receptors came from a man aged 35-49 years who had recovered from COVID-19. CDR3s include the opening cysteine and the closing phenylalanine or tryptophan. A D gene is named only where the DNA matches it firmly. A row's size may be missing; if present it is once, few, many or a size class.

d_gene: TRBD1; j_gene: TRBJ1-5; v_gene: TRBV5-6; abundance: once; CDR3aa: CASSLRMTGGQPQHF; CDR3nt: TGTGCCAGCAGCTTGCGTATGACAGGGGGCCAGCCCCAGCATTTT
d_gene: -; j_gene: TRBJ2-7; v_gene: TRBV7-2; abundance: -; CDR3aa: CASSSQGGPYEQYF; CDR3nt: TGTGCCAGCAGCTCGCAGGGTGGGCCCTACGAGCAGTACTTC
d_gene: -; j_gene: TRBJ2-5; v_gene: TRBV21-1; abundance: -; CDR3aa: CASSKVGDSTKETQYF; CDR3nt: TGTGCCAGCAGCAAAGTTGGAGACAGCACTAAAGAGACCCAGTACTTC
d_gene: -; j_gene: TRBJ1-5; v_gene: TRBV21-1; abundance: -; CDR3aa: CASSKFNRKGVRFVQPQHF; CDR3nt: TGTGCCAGCAGCAAATTCAACCGAAAGGGGGTAAGGTTTGTTCAGCCCCAGCATTTT
d_gene: -; j_gene: TRBJ1-1; v_gene: TRBV7-9; abundance: many; CDR3aa: CASSLGGITEAFF; CDR3nt: TGTGCCAGCAGCTTAGGAGGAATCACTGAAGCTTTCTTT
d_gene: -; j_gene: TRBJ1-5; v_gene: TRBV19; abundance: -; CDR3aa: CATRGGTSTIRDQPQHF; CDR3nt: TGTGCCACAAGGGGGGGTACTTCAACGATCAGGGATCAGCCCCAGCATTTT
d_gene: TRBD1; j_gene: TRBJ2-5; v_gene: TRBV5-1; abundance: -; CDR3aa: CASSLAVGGSDQETQYF; CDR3nt: TGCGCCAGCAGCTTGGCCGTAGGGGGCAGCGACCAAGAGACCCAGTACTTC
d_gene: -; j_gene: TRBJ1-5; v_gene: TRBV12-3/TRBV12-4; abundance: -; CDR3aa: CASSSIRGQPQHF; CDR3nt: TGTGCCAGCAGTTCGATTCGGGGTCAGCCCCAGCATTTT
d_gene: -; j_gene: TRBJ1-3; v_gene: TRBV5-1; abundance: few; CDR3aa: CASSPQGEPGNTIYF; CDR3nt: TGCGCCAGCAGCCCACAAGGGGAACCTGGAAACACCATATATTTT
d_gene: -; j_gene: TRBJ2-7; v_gene: TRBV20-1; abundance: -; CDR3aa: CSASLGNYEQYF; CDR3nt: TGCAGTGCTAGTCTGGGCAACTACGAGCAGTACTTC
d_gene: -; j_gene: TRBJ1-6; v_gene: TRBV6-1; abundance: -; CDR3aa: CASSEGRGSPLHF; CDR3nt: TGTGCCAGCAGTGAAGGCAGGGGATCACCCCTCCACTTT
d_gene: -; j_gene: TRBJ2-1; v_gene: TRBV7-8; abundance: -; CDR3aa: CASSLALPQTEQFF; CDR3nt: TGTGCCAGCAGCTTAGCGCTACCCCAAACGGAGCAGTTCTTC
d_gene: -; j_gene: TRBJ1-2; v_gene: TRBV6-5; abundance: -; CDR3aa: CASSRRSRDSYGYTF; CDR3nt: TGTGCCAGCAGCCGAAGAAGCAGGGATAGCTATGGCTACACCTTC
d_gene: TRBD1; j_gene: TRBJ2-1; v_gene: TRBV29-1; abundance: -; CDR3aa: CSVEGWFTGQGTYNEQFF; CDR3nt: TGCAGCGTCGAAGGGTGGTTTACGGGACAGGGAACCTACAATGAGCAGTTCTTC
d_gene: -; j_gene: TRBJ2-7; v_gene: TRBV18; abundance: -; CDR3aa: CASAPGDLYEQYF; CDR3nt: TGTGCCAGTGCACCGGGAGACCTCTACGAGCAGTACTTC
d_gene: TRBD1; j_gene: TRBJ2-5; v_gene: TRBV4-1; abundance: -; CDR3aa: CASSHLKDRSSHAQYF; CDR3nt: TGCGCCAGCAGCCATCTAAAGGACAGGTCAAGTCATGCCCAGTACTTC
d_gene: -; j_gene: TRBJ1-2; v_gene: TRBV12-3/TRBV12-4; abundance: once; CDR3aa: CASRSGDGYTF; CDR3nt: TGTGCCAGCAGATCGGGGGATGGCTACACCTTC
d_gene: -; j_gene: TRBJ1-1; v_gene: TRBV5-6; abundance: -; CDR3aa: CASSHFLNTEAFF; CDR3nt: TGTGCCAGCAGTCACTTTTTGAACACTGAAGCTTTCTTT
d_gene: -; j_gene: TRBJ1-2; v_gene: TRBV18; abundance: -; CDR3aa: CASSPGPGGSYTF; CDR3nt: TGTGCCAGCTCACCAGGACCGGGCGGGAGCTACACCTTC
d_gene: TRBD1; j_gene: TRBJ2-7; v_gene: TRBV7-9; abundance: -; CDR3aa: CASSPWTGSSYEQYF; CDR3nt: TGTGCCAGCAGCCCATGGACAGGGAGCTCCTACGAGCAGTACTTC
d_gene: -; j_gene: TRBJ2-7; v_gene: TRBV30; abundance: -; CDR3aa: CAWSYVSTGQYF; CDR3nt: TGTGCCTGGAGTTATGTGAGTACGGGGCAGTACTTC
d_gene: -; j_gene: TRBJ1-5; v_gene: TRBV5-1; abundance: -; CDR3aa: CASSLGGPNQPQHF; CDR3nt: TGCGCCAGCAGCTTGGGCGGCCCTAATCAGCCCCAGCATTTT
d_gene: TRBD2; j_gene: TRBJ2-3; v_gene: TRBV5-5; abundance: -; CDR3aa: CASSLGGLADYTDTQYF; CDR3nt: TGTGCCAGCAGCTTGGGTGGACTAGCGGATTACACAGATACGCAGTATTTT
d_gene: -; j_gene: TRBJ1-2; v_gene: TRBV9; abundance: -; CDR3aa: CASSVSVPGPGDYGYTF; CDR3nt: TGTGCCAGCAGCGTAAGTGTTCCGGGTCCGGGTGACTATGGCTACACCTTC
d_gene: -; j_gene: TRBJ2-1; v_gene: TRBV19; abundance: -; CDR3aa: CASSSFLGDSYNEQFF; CDR3nt: TGTGCCAGTAGCTCCTTTCTGGGCGACTCCTACAATGAGCAGTTCTTC
d_gene: TRBD1; j_gene: TRBJ1-1; v_gene: TRBV6-1; abundance: few; CDR3aa: CASSENVGQGGTEAFF; CDR3nt: TGTGCCAGCAGTGAAAATGTGGGACAGGGAGGCACTGAAGCTTTCTTT
d_gene: TRBD1; j_gene: TRBJ1-1; v_gene: TRBV5-1; abundance: once; CDR3aa: CASSRTGDWRGTEAFF; CDR3nt: TGCGCCAGCAGCCGGACAGGGGACTGGCGGGGCACTGAAGCTTTCTTT
d_gene: -; j_gene: TRBJ1-2; v_gene: TRBV12-3/TRBV12-4; abundance: -; CDR3aa: CASWTPTYGYTF; CDR3nt: TGTGCCAGCTGGACACCAACCTATGGCTACACCTTC
d_gene: TRBD2; j_gene: TRBJ2-2; v_gene: TRBV12-5; abundance: once; CDR3aa: CASGLILAETGELFF; CDR3nt: TGTGCTAGTGGTTTGATACTAGCGGAGACCGGGGAGCTGTTTTTT
d_gene: TRBD1; j_gene: TRBJ1-1; v_gene: TRBV28; abundance: few; CDR3aa: CASSTSRGREAFF; CDR3nt: TGTGCCAGCAGCACCTCCAGGGGGCGGGAAGCTTTCTTT
d_gene: -; j_gene: TRBJ1-1; v_gene: TRBV7-9; abundance: -; CDR3aa: CASSLIGQEAFF; CDR3nt: TGTGCCAGCAGCCTCATCGGACAGGAAGCTTTCTTT
d_gene: TRBD2; j_gene: TRBJ2-1; v_gene: TRBV24-1; abundance: -; CDR3aa: CATSGTSGSPNEQFF; CDR3nt: TGTGCCACCAGTGGAACTAGCGGGAGCCCCAATGAGCAGTTCTTC
d_gene: -; j_gene: TRBJ2-3; v_gene: TRBV4-2; abundance: -; CDR3aa: CASSQDHPSRSLTDTQYF; CDR3nt: TGTGCCAGCAGCCAAGACCACCCATCTAGGAGTTTAACAGATACGCAGTATTTT
d_gene: -; j_gene: TRBJ2-1; v_gene: TRBV27; abundance: few; CDR3aa: CASSSPGRDSYNEQFF; CDR3nt: TGTGCCAGCAGTTCCCCTGGCAGGGACTCCTACAATGAGCAGTTCTTC
d_gene: TRBD2; j_gene: TRBJ2-3; v_gene: TRBV15; abundance: -; CDR3aa: CATNIAGGLTDTQYF; CDR3nt: TGTGCCACCAATATAGCGGGGGGGCTGACAGATACGCAGTATTTT
d_gene: TRBD1; j_gene: TRBJ1-1; v_gene: TRBV5-1; abundance: -; CDR3aa: CASSLGQGWDTEAFF; CDR3nt: TGCGCCAGCAGCTTGGGACAGGGTTGGGACACTGAAGCTTTCTTT
d_gene: -; j_gene: TRBJ2-2; v_gene: TRBV3-1/TRBV3-2; abundance: -; CDR3aa: CASSQEGSDVDTGELFF; CDR3nt: TGTGCCAGCAGCCAAGAGGGTAGCGATGTTGACACCGGGGAGCTGTTTTTT
d_gene: -; j_gene: TRBJ1-2; v_gene: TRBV11-2; abundance: -; CDR3aa: CASSSPGGHYGYTF; CDR3nt: TGTGCCAGCAGCTCCCCGGGGGGTCACTATGGCTACACCTTC
d_gene: -; j_gene: TRBJ2-2; v_gene: TRBV4-1; abundance: -; CDR3aa: CASSQDRQRSYTGELFF; CDR3nt: TGCGCCAGCAGCCAAGATCGCCAGCGGAGCTACACCGGGGAGCTGTTTTTT
d_gene: TRBD1; j_gene: TRBJ1-1; v_gene: TRBV9; abundance: -; CDR3aa: CASSPIRTGANTEAFF; CDR3nt: TGTGCCAGCAGCCCTATTAGGACAGGAGCGAACACTGAAGCTTTCTTT